The entry below describes one T cell receptor (beta chain). The data derive from a study of shared clonotypes between healthy human individuals. Across the whole study: For every donor, three CD4 naive, three CD4 memory, two CD8 naive and one CD8 memory plates were used.

Using approximately 200 ng DNA, about 29,000 T cell genomes, the sorted-subset replicate PCRs were run. TCRdb's table, derived via immunoSEQ multiplex PCR, lists solely in-frame clones and lacks some. The sample gives 300,000 or so clones, around 74% of which show up once; about 9.4% is in the top ten. Germline CDR1 SGHDT, CDR2 YYEEEE. The CDR3 loop spans 16 amino acids. Deletions cut 4 bases from V and 4 bases from J, with 15 bases between. Sequenced input: memory CD4+ T cells sorted from blood. Subset reported: CD45RA-negative fraction. This TCR derives from a young man in good health. The chain carries TRBV5-6 and TRBJ2-6; perhaps TRBD1 as D (6 bases). CDR3 residues: CASSLNGRGGANVLTF. The CDR3 DNA sequence: TGTGCCAGCAGCCTGAATGGCAGGGGAGGGGCCAACGTCCTGACTTTC.